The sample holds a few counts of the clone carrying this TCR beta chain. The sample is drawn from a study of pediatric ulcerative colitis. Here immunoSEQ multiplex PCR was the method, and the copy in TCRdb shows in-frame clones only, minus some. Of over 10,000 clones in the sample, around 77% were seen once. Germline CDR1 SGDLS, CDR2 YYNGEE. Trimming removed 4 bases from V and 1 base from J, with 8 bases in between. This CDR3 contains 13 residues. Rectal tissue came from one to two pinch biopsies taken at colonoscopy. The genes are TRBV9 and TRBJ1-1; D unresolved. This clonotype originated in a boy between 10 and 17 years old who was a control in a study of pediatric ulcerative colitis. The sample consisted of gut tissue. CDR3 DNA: TGTGCCAGCAGCCTAGAGGGGAACACTGAAGCTTTCTTT. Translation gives CASSLEGNTEAFF.